One and the same sample provided the 14 T cell receptor beta chains below, sequenced in a study of blood T cell repertoires in COVID-19. Libraries were prepared by immunoSEQ multiplex PCR; TCRdb keeps only in-frame clonotypes and omits some of them. The sample has about 210,000 clones, about 84% seen once. The sequencing input was peripheral blood. The receptor source for this set is a human donor in a cohort sampled during active COVID-19.

The chain uses TRBV29-1 and TRBJ2-4, with 11 positions matching TRBD1. The V and J ends lost 6 bases and 8 bases, in that order; junction bases with no gene match: 6. Germline V CDR1 and CDR2: SQVTM, ANQGSEA. The CDR3 length is 13 residues. CDR3 protein: CSVGGTGGHIQYF. As DNA, the CDR3 is TGCAGCGTGGGAGGGACAGGGGGGCACATTCAGTACTTC.

J is TRBJ1-2 and V is TRBV19, with D possibly TRBD1 on 5 matching bases. The length of the CDR3 is 15 residues. The V and J ends lost 5 bases and 4 bases respectively, with 17 bases between them. CDR1 LNHDA and CDR2 SQIVND come from the germline V gene (reference sequence). The CDR3 spells CASSPEAGIFYGYTF. The CDR3 DNA is TGTGCCAGTAGTCCCGAGGCAGGGATTTTCTATGGCTACACCTTC.

The chain joins TRBV11-2 to TRBJ2-5; a weak D match, TRBD1 (5 bases). The ends were cut back, 5 bases at V and 5 bases at J, with 9 bases in the middle. The germline CDR1 and CDR2 sequences are SGHAT and FQNNGV. The CDR3 has 12 residues. The CDR3 sequence: CASSHYRETQYF. The CDR3 DNA follows: TGTGCCAGCAGCCACTACAGGGAGACCCAGTACTTC.

This chain connects TRBV7-2 to TRBJ1-1; D unclear. V lost 0 bases and J 0 bases, leaving 8 bases between the germline ends. The CDR3 contains 15 residues. CDR1 and CDR2 from the germline V gene are SGHTA and FQGNSA. CDR3 sequence reads: CASSLAIGVNTEAFF. The CDR3 bases are TGTGCCAGCAGCTTAGCGATCGGGGTGAACACTGAAGCTTTCTTT.

This clone occurred once. The chain is built from TRBV15 and TRBJ2-6, with 7 bases fitting TRBD1. This CDR3 has 18 residues. From germline, CDR1 is LNHNV and CDR2 YYDKDF (reference sequence). Trimming removed 0 bases from V and 0 bases from J; junction bases left unmatched: 5. The CDR3 region is CATSRDPDRISGANVLTF. In DNA form, the CDR3 reads TGTGCCACCAGCAGAGATCCGGACAGGATCTCTGGGGCCAACGTCCTGACTTTC. Full variable domain (missing parts from reference TRBV15 and TRBJ2-6): DAMVIQNPRYQVTQFGKPVTLSCSQTLNHNVMYWYQQKSSQAPKLLFHYYDKDFNNEADTPDNFQSRRPNTSFCFLDIRSPGLGDTAMYLCATSRDPDRISGANVLTFGAGSRLTVL.

This chain connects TRBV7-9 to TRBJ1-2; 7 bases are shared with TRBD1. The CDR3 length is 13 residues. J was trimmed by 6 bases and V by 1 base; bases with no gene match: 2. The V gene's germline CDR1 is SEHNR and CDR2 FQNEAQ (reference sequence). The CDR3 coding sequence is TGTGCCAGCAGCTTAGTCCAGGGGGATGGCTACACCTTC. It is translated as CASSLVQGDGYTF.

The chain carries TRBV5-4 and TRBJ2-1; 7 bases are shared with TRBD1. CDR1 and CDR2 (germline): SGHNT, YYREEE (reference sequence). The CDR3 extends over 13 amino acids. J lost 10 bases, V lost 4 bases, and 8 bases had no gene match. The CDR3 DNA reads TGTGCCAGCAGCGGGGGACAGCTCATGGAGCAGTTCTTC. Its translation: CASSGGQLMEQFF.

This chain joins TRBV5-1 and TRBJ1-5; no definite D call. V lost 0 bases, J lost 6 bases, and 13 bases lay in between. In germline, CDR1 is SGHRS, CDR2 YFSETQ. This CDR3 has 15 amino acids. CDR3 in amino acids: CASSLAPWGGQPQHF. The CDR3 DNA is TGCGCCAGCAGCTTGGCCCCGTGGGGAGGTCAGCCCCAGCATTTT.

The chain links TRBV5-1 to TRBJ2-1, with 10 bases aligning to TRBD2. This CDR3 comprises 14 residues. The germline V gene has CDR1 SGHRS and CDR2 YFSETQ. Losses at the gene ends were 3 bases for V and 5 bases for J; bases not matched to a gene: 2. The CDR3 DNA reads as TGCGCCAGCAGCTCCCTAGCGGGAGACAATGAGCAGTTCTTC. This codes for CASSSLAGDNEQFF.

The genes are TRBV28 and TRBJ2-7; 7 positions match TRBD2. V lost 5 bases and J lost 3; bases outside the gene matches: 10. Germline V lookup: CDR1 MDHEN, CDR2 SYDVKM. The CDR3 covers 15 residues. Here the CDR3 reads CASSPPSGDRYEQYF. Here the CDR3 DNA reads TGTGCCAGCAGTCCACCCAGCGGGGACCGCTACGAGCAGTACTTC.

Turning to this clone: Other nucleotide sequences in the sample specify the same CDR3. V usage is TRBV5-4 and J usage is TRBJ2-7; no definite D call. Germline values: CDR1 SGHNT, CDR2 YYREEE (reference sequence). The CDR3 is made up of 11 amino acids. V lost 1 base to trimming and J lost 3 bases, with 2 bases between them. The CDR3 DNA reads as TGTGCCAGCAGCTTGTACTACGAGCAGTACTTC. Amino acid sequence: CASSLYYEQYF. Full variable domain (outside the CDR3, taken from reference TRBV5-4 and TRBJ2-7): ETGVTQSPTHLIKTRGQQVTLRCSSQSGHNTVSWYQQALGQGPQFIFQYYREEENGRGNFPPRFSGLQFPNYSSELNVNALELDDSALYLCASSLYYEQYFGPGTRLTVT.

This clone is a singleton in its sample. J is TRBJ1-3 and V is TRBV9; D unclear. V was shortened by 2 bases and J by 8 bases, with 17 bases between the two germline ends. Germline assignment: CDR1 SGDLS and CDR2 YYNGEE. The CDR3 has 15 amino acids. As DNA, the CDR3 is TGTGCCAGCAGCGTTACCTTTAACCAGCAGGACACCATATATTTT. Translated: CASSVTFNQQDTIYF.

This chain links TRBV19 with TRBJ2-3; D might be TRBD1 (6 bases). CDR1 and CDR2 (germline): LNHDA, SQIVND (reference sequence). With 2 bases removed from V and 3 bases from J, the gap between germline ends came to 12 bases. This CDR3 region has 15 residues. Here the CDR3 reads CASSITGFWTDTQYF. CDR3 DNA: TGTGCCAGTAGTATAACAGGGTTCTGGACAGATACGCAGTATTTT. Complete variable domain (other parts from reference TRBV19 and TRBJ2-3): DGGITQSPKYLFRKEGQNVTLSCEQNLNHDAMYWYRQDPGQGLRLIYYSQIVNDFQKGDIAEGYSVSREKKESFPLTVTSAQKNPTAFYLCASSITGFWTDTQYFGPGTRLTVL.

V and J are TRBV6-5 and TRBJ2-1; TRBD2 is a possible D gene (5 bases). The CDR3 spans 14 residues. V lost 7 bases, J lost 0 bases, and 10 bases lay in between. From germline, CDR1 is MNHEY and CDR2 SVGAGI. In DNA form, the CDR3 reads TGTGCCAGCAAAGTGGGGAGCTCCTACAATGAGCAGTTCTTC. This encodes CASKVGSSYNEQFF.